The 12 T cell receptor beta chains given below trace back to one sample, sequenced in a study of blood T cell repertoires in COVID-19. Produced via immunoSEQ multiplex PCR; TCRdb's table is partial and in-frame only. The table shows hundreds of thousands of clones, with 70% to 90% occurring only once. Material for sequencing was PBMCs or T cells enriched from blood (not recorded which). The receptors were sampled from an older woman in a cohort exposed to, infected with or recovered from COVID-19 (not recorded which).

Here the CDR3 reads CASSLLIGDYGYTF. The DNA of the CDR3 is TGTGCCAGCAGCTTATTGATAGGGGACTATGGCTACACCTTC. J is TRBJ1-2 and V is TRBV7-2; the D gene is possibly TRBD1 (5 bases). Germline CDR1 and CDR2: SGHTA and FQGNSA. V lost 2 bases, J lost 3 bases, and 10 bases lay in between. The CDR3 sequence is 14 residues long.

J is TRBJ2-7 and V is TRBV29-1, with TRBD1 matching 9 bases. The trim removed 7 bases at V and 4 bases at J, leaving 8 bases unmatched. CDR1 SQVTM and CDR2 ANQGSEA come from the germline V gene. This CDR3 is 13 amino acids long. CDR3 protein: CSGQGDRAYEQYF. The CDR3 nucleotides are TGCAGCGGCCAGGGGGACAGGGCGTACGAGCAGTACTTC.

CDR3 sequence: CASSLRGRETQYF. In DNA, the CDR3 is TGTGCCAGCAGCTTAAGAGGGAGGGAGACCCAGTACTTC. The rearrangement joins TRBV11-2 to TRBJ2-5; a possible D gene is TRBD2 (6 bases). The CDR3 sequence is 13 residues long. Trimming took 2 bases from V and 5 from J, leaving 9 bases between them. CDR1 SGHAT and CDR2 FQNNGV come from the germline V gene. The entire variable domain, with the rest obtained from reference TRBV11-2 and TRBJ2-5, is as follows: EAGVAQSPRYKIIEKRQSVAFWCNPISGHATLYWYQQILGQGPKLLIQFQNNGVVDDSQLPKDRFSAERLKGVDSTLKIQPAKLEDSAVYLCASSLRGRETQYFGPGTRLLVL.

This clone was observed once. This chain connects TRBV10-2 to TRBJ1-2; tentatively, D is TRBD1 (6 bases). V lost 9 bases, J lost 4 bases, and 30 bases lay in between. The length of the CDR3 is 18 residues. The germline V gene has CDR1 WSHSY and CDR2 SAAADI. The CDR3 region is CASPWGGRGGLDPYGYTF. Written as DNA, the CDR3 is TGCGCCAGTCCCTGGGGGGGCAGGGGAGGACTTGATCCCTATGGCTACACCTTC.

This CDR3 is CASSSPPGTGRTDTQYF. CDR3 nucleotide sequence: TGTGCCAGTAGTTCGCCCCCCGGGACAGGGCGCACAGATACGCAGTATTTT. The chain links TRBV19 to TRBJ2-3; 9 bases agree with TRBD1. Per the germline V gene, CDR1 is LNHDA and CDR2 is SQIVND (reference sequence). Trimming at V came to 5 bases and at J to 1 base, leaving 10 bases not matched to a gene. The CDR3 length is 17 residues. The variable domain in full, completed from reference TRBV19 and TRBJ2-3, reads DGGITQSPKYLFRKEGQNVTLSCEQNLNHDAMYWYRQDPGQGLRLIYYSQIVNDFQKGDIAEGYSVSREKKESFPLTVTSAQKNPTAFYLCASSSPPGTGRTDTQYFGPGTRLTVL.

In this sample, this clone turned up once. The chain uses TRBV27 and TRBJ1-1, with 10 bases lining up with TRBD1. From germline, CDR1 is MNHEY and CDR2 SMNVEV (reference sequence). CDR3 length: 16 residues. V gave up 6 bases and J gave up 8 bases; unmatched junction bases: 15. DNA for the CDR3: TGTGCCAGCAGCCCCGTTACGGGACAGGGGCCACCAGAAGCTTTCTTT. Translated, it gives CASSPVTGQGPPEAFF.

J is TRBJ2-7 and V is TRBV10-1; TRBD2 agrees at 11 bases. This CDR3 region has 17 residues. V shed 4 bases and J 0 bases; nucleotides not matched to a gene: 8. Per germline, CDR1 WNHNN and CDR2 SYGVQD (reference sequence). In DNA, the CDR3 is TGCGCCAGCAGTGGGGACCTCACTAGCGGGGGCTCCTACGAGCAGTACTTC. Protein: CASSGDLTSGGSYEQYF.

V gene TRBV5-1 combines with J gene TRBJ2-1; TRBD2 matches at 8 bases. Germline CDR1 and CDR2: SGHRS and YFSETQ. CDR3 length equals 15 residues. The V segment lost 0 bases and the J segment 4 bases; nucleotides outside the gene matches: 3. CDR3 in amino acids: CASSLGGTSYNEQFF. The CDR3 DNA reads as TGCGCCAGCAGCTTGGGAGGGACTAGTTACAATGAGCAGTTCTTC.

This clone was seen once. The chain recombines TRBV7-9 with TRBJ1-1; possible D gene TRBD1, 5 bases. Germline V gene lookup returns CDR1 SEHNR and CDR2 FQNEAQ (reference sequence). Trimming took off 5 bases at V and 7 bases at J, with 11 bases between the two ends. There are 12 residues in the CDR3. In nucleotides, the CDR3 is TGTGCCAGCAGCCAAAGGGGTATTGAAGCTTTCTTT. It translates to CASSQRGIEAFF.

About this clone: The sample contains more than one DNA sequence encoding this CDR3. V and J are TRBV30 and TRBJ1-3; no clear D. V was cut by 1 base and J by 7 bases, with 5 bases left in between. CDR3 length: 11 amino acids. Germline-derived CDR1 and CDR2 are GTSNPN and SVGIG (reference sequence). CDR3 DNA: TGTGCCTGGAGTGACCGGAACACCATATATTTT. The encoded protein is CAWSDRNTIYF. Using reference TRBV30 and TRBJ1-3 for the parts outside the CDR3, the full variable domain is SQTIHQWPATLVQPVGSPLSLECTVEGTSNPNLYWYRQAAGRGLQLLFYSVGIGQISSEVPQNLSASRPQDRQFILSSKKLLLSDSGFYLCAWSDRNTIYFGEGSWLTVV.

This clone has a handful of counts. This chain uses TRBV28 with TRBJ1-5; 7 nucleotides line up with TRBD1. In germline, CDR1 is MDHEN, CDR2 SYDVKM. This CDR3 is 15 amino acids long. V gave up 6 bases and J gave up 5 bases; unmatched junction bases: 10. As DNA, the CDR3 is TGTGCCAGCAGGGGGGACAGTCTAGGGGATCAGCCCCAGCATTTT. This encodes CASRGDSLGDQPQHF.

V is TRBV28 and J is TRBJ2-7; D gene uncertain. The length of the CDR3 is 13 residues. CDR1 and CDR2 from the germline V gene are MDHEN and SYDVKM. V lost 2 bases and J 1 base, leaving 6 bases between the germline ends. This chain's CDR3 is CASSLHGSYEQYF. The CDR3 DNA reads TGTGCCAGCAGTTTACACGGTTCCTACGAGCAGTACTTC.